Detailed here is one TCR beta chain. Carried by each TCR cDNA molecule was a unique molecular identifier. MiXCR, run by TCRdb on the 5' RACE reads, gives a single entry per CDR3 protein. The sample yields 45,000 to 55,000 distinct CDR3 sequences, roughly 10% seen once. These data are taken from a study of spatial heterogeneity in lung cancer. About the research overall: In cases with available follow-up PBMC samples, these were sequenced at a median of roughly 24 months after resection.

Time point defined: blood at routine non-recurrence follow-up after resection. Whole RNA, isolated from tumor, nontumor lung or frozen PBMC, was sequenced without prior sorting. The V end lost 3 bases, the J end lost 6 bases, and 17 bases lay between the germline ends. The CDR3 has 16 amino acids. This chain joins TRBV12-3 or TRBV12-4 and TRBJ2-2; unclear D gene. This clonotype was obtained from a male donor with early-stage non-small cell lung cancer. This specimen was PBMCs, taken at follow-up. The chain's CDR3 is CASSFGHTSRPGELFF. The CDR3, as DNA: TGTGCCAGCAGTTTTGGCCACACAAGCCGGCCCGGGGAGCTGTTTTTT.